The 17 T cell receptor beta chains listed next were all sequenced from one sample in a study of shared clonotypes between healthy human individuals. Method: immunoSEQ multiplex PCR; TCRdb's copy keeps in-frame clones and lacks some. The sample lists 2,100,000 or so clones, approximately 96% occurring once. Material for sequencing was naive CD4+ T cells sorted from blood. The subset here: CD45RA+ positively selected. These receptors all come from a man aged 18 to 30 in good health.

The V and J genes are TRBV6-1 and TRBJ1-4; D uncertain. The CDR3 loop spans 14 amino acids. In germline, CDR1 is MNHNS, CDR2 SASEGT. V gave up 6 bases and J gave up 6 bases, with 14 bases separating them. The CDR3 is CASSNNRGHEKLFF. The CDR3 coding sequence is TGTGCCAGCAGCAATAACAGAGGGCATGAAAAACTGTTTTTT.

The chain carries TRBV7-9 and TRBJ2-3; TRBD1 matches 7 bases. The CDR3 contains 14 residues. CDR1 and CDR2 from the germline V gene are SEHNR and FQNEAQ (reference sequence). V was clipped by 5 bases and J by 6 bases; unmatched bases: 8. The CDR3 sequence: CASSPMTGSDTQYF. CDR3 nucleotide sequence: TGTGCCAGCAGCCCTATGACAGGGTCCGATACGCAGTATTTT.

The chain links TRBV11-2 to TRBJ2-5; 7 bases are a match to TRBD1. This CDR3 has 14 residues. CDR1 SGHAT and CDR2 FQNNGV come from the germline V gene. Trimming at V came to 5 bases and at J to 4 bases, leaving 7 bases not matched to a gene. As DNA, the CDR3 is TGTGCCAGCAGCCCACAGGGGACGGGAGAGACCCAGTACTTC. Residues: CASSPQGTGETQYF.

This clone occurred once. The genes are TRBV5-1 and TRBJ1-2; TRBD1 matches at 7 bases. The trim removed 4 bases at V and 3 bases at J, leaving 9 bases unmatched. The CDR3 has 15 amino acids. The germline V gene encodes CDR1 SGHRS and CDR2 YFSETQ. Written as DNA, the CDR3 is TGCGCCAGCAGCGTTCCGGGACAGACCTACTATGGCTACACCTTC. Encoded protein: CASSVPGQTYYGYTF.

Details on this clone: At the DNA level, this CDR3 is encoded by other sequences in the same sample as well. The chain employs TRBV7-2 and TRBJ2-7, with 10 bases matching TRBD2. In germline, CDR1 is SGHTA, CDR2 FQGNSA. V lost 1 base and J lost 3; bases outside the gene matches: 3. The CDR3 is made up of 15 amino acids. CDR3 residues: CASSLVASGSYEQYF. CDR3 DNA sequence: TGTGCCAGCAGCTTAGTGGCTAGCGGGAGCTACGAGCAGTACTTC.

This sequence joins TRBV28 and TRBJ2-4, with D unclear. This CDR3 has 13 amino acids. Trimming stripped 3 bases from V and 6 bases from J, with 9 bases between. The V gene's germline CDR1 is MDHEN and CDR2 SYDVKM. CDR3 nucleotides: TGTGCCAGCAGTTTGATCCCCCCAAACATTCAGTACTTC. Translating gives CASSLIPPNIQYF. The complete variable domain, with remaining parts taken from reference TRBV28 and TRBJ2-4, reads DVKVTQSSRYLVKRTGEKVFLECVQDMDHENMFWYRQDPGLGLRLIYFSYDVKMKEKGDIPEGYSVSREKKERFSLILESASTNQTSMYLCASSLIPPNIQYFGAGTRLSVL.

Regarding this clone: Other nucleotide sequences from this sample produce the same CDR3. The gene calls are TRBV30 and TRBJ1-2; D remains unclear. The CDR3 runs to 12 residues. Deletions cut 0 bases from V and 8 bases from J, with 10 bases between. Germline assignment: CDR1 GTSNPN and CDR2 SVGIG (reference sequence). DNA of the CDR3: TGTGCCTGGAGTGTAGCGGGAGGAGGCTACACCTTC. Its protein product is CAWSVAGGGYTF.

The chain uses TRBV28 and TRBJ2-2; D not certain. Trimming stripped 5 bases from V and 1 base from J, with 8 bases between. Germline CDR1 and CDR2: MDHEN and SYDVKM. The CDR3 consists of 14 residues. The CDR3 here is CASSRQRNTGELFF. The CDR3 region has the DNA TGTGCCAGCAGTCGCCAGCGGAACACCGGGGAGCTGTTTTTT.

The chain employs TRBV2 and TRBJ2-3, with D possibly matching TRBD2 (6 bases). In germline, CDR1 is SNHLY, CDR2 FYNNEI. The CDR3 loop spans 17 amino acids. V gave up 5 bases and J gave up 0 bases, with 18 bases separating them. The CDR3 coding sequence is TGTGCCAGCAGTCGGGGCGGAGGGGCCTCTAGCACAGATACGCAGTATTTT. It translates to CASSRGGGASSTDTQYF.

The gene calls are TRBV2 and TRBJ1-6, with D tentatively TRBD1 (5 bases). The germline V and J ends were trimmed by 1 base and 7 bases, with 11 bases remaining between them. The CDR3 loop spans 15 amino acids. The germline V gene has CDR1 SNHLY and CDR2 FYNNEI. The CDR3 here is CASSEEGIGNSPLHF. The CDR3 DNA reads TGTGCCAGCAGTGAAGAGGGGATTGGGAATTCACCCCTCCACTTT.

The chain uses TRBV5-4 and TRBJ2-2; possible D gene TRBD1, 6 bases. CDR3 length: 15 residues. V lost 5 bases, J lost 6 bases, and 17 bases lay in between. Germline assignment: CDR1 SGHNT and CDR2 YYREEE (reference sequence). CDR3 bases: TGTGCCAGCAGTTCCGCAGGGGTGGAGTCCGGGGAGCTGTTTTTT. Protein sequence: CASSSAGVESGELFF.

This clone was observed once. This chain joins TRBV5-1 and TRBJ2-4; TRBD1 aligns across 7 bases. This CDR3 spans 11 amino acids. V dropped 6 bases and J dropped 8; count of bases not matched to a gene: 2. Germline V gives CDR1 SGHRS, CDR2 YFSETQ. CDR3 nucleotide sequence: TGCGCCAGCACAGGGGGTGACATTCAGTACTTC. Translated: CASTGGDIQYF.

This chain joins TRBV19 and TRBJ1-3; no reliable D call. Germline V gives CDR1 LNHDA, CDR2 SQIVND (reference sequence). The V and J ends lost 6 bases and 4 bases respectively, with 13 bases between them. This CDR3 comprises 14 residues. The CDR3 DNA reads TGTGCCAGTAGCAATGTGGGTTCCGGAAACACCATATATTTT. Amino acid sequence: CASSNVGSGNTIYF.

The chain joins TRBV7-9 to TRBJ1-2; 7 bases match TRBD1. The CDR3 is 15 amino acids. The germline V gene encodes CDR1 SEHNR and CDR2 FQNEAQ (reference sequence). J gave up 7 bases and V 4 bases, and 12 bases lay outside the gene matches. In DNA, the CDR3 is TGTGCCAGCAGCTCCTGGGACAGTGGTTTCGGTGGCTACACCTTC. This sequence encodes CASSSWDSGFGGYTF.

The chain has TRBV5-1 and TRBJ2-1; 14 bases line up with TRBD2. Germline CDR1 reads SGHRS; CDR2 reads YFSETQ. V was clipped by 3 bases and J by 5 bases; unmatched bases: 13. This CDR3 region has 19 residues. CDR3 coding DNA: TGCGCCAGCAGCTCCCATCCCGGGACTAGCGGGAGAGGCAACAATGAGCAGTTCTTC. Translated: CASSSHPGTSGRGNNEQFF.

The rearrangement links TRBV10-2 to TRBJ1-2, with TRBD1 matching 10 bases. Germline loops: CDR1 WSHSY, CDR2 SAAADI. The CDR3 runs 13 residues. The V segment lost 6 bases and the J segment 5 bases; nucleotides outside the gene matches: 3. The CDR3 loop reads CASRWTGGYGYTF. The DNA for the CDR3 is TGCGCCAGCAGATGGACAGGGGGGTATGGCTACACCTTC.

The chain links TRBV6-5 to TRBJ2-5; D is possibly TRBD1 or TRBD2 (5 bases each). V dropped 7 bases and J dropped 3 bases, with 15 bases sitting between them. The CDR3 has 14 residues. The V gene's germline CDR1 is MNHEY and CDR2 SVGAGI. The CDR3 here is CASTRGVTEETQYF. The CDR3 bases are TGTGCCAGCACCAGAGGGGTTACCGAAGAGACCCAGTACTTC.